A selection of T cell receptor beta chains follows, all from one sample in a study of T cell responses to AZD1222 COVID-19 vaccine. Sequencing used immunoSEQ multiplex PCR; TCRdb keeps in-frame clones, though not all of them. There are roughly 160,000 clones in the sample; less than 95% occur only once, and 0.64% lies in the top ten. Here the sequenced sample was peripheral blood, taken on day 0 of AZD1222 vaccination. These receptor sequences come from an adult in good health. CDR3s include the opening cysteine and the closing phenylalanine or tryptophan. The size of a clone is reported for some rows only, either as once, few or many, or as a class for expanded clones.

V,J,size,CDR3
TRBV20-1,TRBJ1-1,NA,CSASKGSKNTEAFF
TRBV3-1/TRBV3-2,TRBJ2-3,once,CASSQNVGAGTDTQYF
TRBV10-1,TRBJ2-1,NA,CASSELTERGEQFF
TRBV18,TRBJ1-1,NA,CASSSRQQQNTEAFF
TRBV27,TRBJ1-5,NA,CASSSPFGQGGNQPQHF
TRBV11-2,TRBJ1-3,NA,CATKGYSGNTIYF
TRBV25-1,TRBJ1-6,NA,CASSELQGMYSPLHF
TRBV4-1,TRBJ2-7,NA,CASSPDRVRDEQYF
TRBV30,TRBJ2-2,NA,CACQRQGRETGELFF
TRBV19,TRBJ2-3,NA,CASSSSTVTDTQYF
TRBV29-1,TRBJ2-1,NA,CSVAPPGQGFHEQFF
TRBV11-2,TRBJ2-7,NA,CASSLARGGYEQYF
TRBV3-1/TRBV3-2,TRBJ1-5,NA,CASSQGGTGINQPQHF
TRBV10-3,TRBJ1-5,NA,CAISAAFQDSNQPQHF
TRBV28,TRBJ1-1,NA,CASSWGQGWTEAFF
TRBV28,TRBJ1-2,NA,CASSFGSGFTNYGYTF
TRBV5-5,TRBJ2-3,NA,CASSRGTSGITDTQYF
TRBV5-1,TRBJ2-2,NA,CASSLISRYTGELFF
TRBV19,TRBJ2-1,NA,CASSIFGGAAYNEQFF
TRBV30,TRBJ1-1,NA,CAWSLRTWDTEAFF
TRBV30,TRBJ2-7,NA,CACTGLPLYEQYF
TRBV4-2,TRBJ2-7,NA,CASSQGFEQYF
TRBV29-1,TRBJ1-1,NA,CSVEWVAEAFF
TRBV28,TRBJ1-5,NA,CASSLQTPPQHF
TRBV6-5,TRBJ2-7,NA,CASQHLYEQYF
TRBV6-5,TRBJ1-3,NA,CATGRDNSGNTIYF
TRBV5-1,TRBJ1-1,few,CASGSGTASGTEAFF
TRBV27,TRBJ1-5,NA,CASSQGPPGNQPQHF
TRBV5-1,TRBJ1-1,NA,CASSDGVQGNTEAFF
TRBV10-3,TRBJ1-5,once,CAISPRQGNQPQHF
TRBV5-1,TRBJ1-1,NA,CASSTDGSGPKAFF
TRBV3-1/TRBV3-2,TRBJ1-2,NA,CASSQWAVEDYGYTF
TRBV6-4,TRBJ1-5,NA,CASRVDSKPQHF
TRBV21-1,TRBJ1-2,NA,CASGGVSGYTF
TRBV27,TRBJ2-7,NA,CASSLVAGVNEQYF